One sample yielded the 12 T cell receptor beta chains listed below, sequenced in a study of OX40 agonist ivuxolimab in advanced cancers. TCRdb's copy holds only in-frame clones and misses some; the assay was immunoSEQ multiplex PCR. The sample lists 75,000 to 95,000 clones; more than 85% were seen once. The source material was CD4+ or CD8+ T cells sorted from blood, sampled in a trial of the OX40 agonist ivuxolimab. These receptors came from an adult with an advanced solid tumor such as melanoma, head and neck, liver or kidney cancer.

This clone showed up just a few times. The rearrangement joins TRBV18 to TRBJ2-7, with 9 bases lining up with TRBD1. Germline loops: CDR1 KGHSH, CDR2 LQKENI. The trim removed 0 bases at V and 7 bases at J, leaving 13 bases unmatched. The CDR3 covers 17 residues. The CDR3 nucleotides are TGTGCCAGCTCACCACCGTTCGGACAGGGGTCCGGTGGGGAGCAGTACTTC. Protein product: CASSPPFGQGSGGEQYF.

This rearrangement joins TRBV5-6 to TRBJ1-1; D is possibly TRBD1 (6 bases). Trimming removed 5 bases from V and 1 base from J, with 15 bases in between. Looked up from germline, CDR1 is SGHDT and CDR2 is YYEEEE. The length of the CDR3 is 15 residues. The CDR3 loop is CASRGGAVGNTEAFF. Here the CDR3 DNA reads TGTGCCAGCAGAGGGGGGGCGGTGGGGAACACTGAAGCTTTCTTT.

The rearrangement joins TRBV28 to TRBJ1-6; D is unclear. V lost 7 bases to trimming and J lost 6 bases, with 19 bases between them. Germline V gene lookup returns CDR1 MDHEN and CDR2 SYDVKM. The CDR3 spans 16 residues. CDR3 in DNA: TGTGCCAGCACGATCGTAAGGGAGTCGATTAATTCACCCCTCCACTTT. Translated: CASTIVRESINSPLHF.

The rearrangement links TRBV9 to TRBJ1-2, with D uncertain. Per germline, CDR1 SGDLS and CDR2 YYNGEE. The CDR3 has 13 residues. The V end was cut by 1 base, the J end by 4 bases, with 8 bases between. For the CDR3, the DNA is TGTGCCAGCAGCGTATCATGGAGCTATGGCTACACCTTC. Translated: CASSVSWSYGYTF. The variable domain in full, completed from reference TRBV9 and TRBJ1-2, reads DSGVTQTPKHLITATGQRVTLRCSPRSGDLSVYWYQQSLDQGLQFLIQYYNGEERAKGNILERFSAQQFPDLHSELNLSSLELGDSALYFCASSVSWSYGYTFGSGTRLTVV.

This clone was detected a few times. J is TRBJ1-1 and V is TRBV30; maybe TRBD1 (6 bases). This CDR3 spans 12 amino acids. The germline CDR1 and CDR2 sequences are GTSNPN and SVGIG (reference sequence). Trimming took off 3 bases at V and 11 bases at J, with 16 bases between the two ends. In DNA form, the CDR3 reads TGTGCCTGGAGCTTGGGGGCCTCTGGGGCTTTCTTT. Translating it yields CAWSLGASGAFF.

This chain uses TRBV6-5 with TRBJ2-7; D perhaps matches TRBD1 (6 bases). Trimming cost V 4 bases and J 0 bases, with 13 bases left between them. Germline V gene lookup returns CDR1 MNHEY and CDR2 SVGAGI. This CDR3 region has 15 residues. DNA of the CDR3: TGTGCCAGCAGTTCGACAGGCCACAGCTCCTACGAGCAGTACTTC. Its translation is CASSSTGHSSYEQYF.

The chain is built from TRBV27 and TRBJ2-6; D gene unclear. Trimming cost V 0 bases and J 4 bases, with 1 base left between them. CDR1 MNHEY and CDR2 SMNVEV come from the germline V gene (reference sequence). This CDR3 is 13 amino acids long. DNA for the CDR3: TGTGCCAGCAGTTTATCCGGGGCCAACGTCCTGACTTTC. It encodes CASSLSGANVLTF.

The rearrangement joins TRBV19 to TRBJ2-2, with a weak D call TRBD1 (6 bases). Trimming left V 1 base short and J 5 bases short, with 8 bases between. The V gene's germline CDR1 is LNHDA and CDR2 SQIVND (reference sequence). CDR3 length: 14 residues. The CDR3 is CASSIVRGTGELFF. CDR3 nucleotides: TGTGCCAGTAGTATAGTCAGGGGAACCGGGGAGCTGTTTTTT. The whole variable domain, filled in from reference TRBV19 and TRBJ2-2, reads DGGITQSPKYLFRKEGQNVTLSCEQNLNHDAMYWYRQDPGQGLRLIYYSQIVNDFQKGDIAEGYSVSREKKESFPLTVTSAQKNPTAFYLCASSIVRGTGELFFGEGSRLTVL.

This CDR3 reads CASSQVRGSFTGELFF. As DNA, the CDR3 is TGCGCCAGCAGCCAGGTGAGAGGGTCCTTCACCGGGGAGCTGTTTTTT. The genes are TRBV4-3 and TRBJ2-2; D is perhaps TRBD2 (5 bases). Germline CDR1 is LGHNA and CDR2 is YSLEER. This CDR3 comprises 16 residues. V gave up 3 bases and J gave up 4 bases, with 15 bases separating them.

CDR3 amino acids: CASSLLQGAAETQYF. The DNA of the CDR3 is TGTGCCAGCAGCTTGTTACAGGGGGCCGCAGAGACCCAGTACTTC. The J gene is TRBJ2-5, the V gene TRBV5-4, with 9 bases identical to TRBD1. V was clipped by 1 base and J by 4 bases; unmatched bases: 5. Germline CDR1 is SGHNT and CDR2 is YYREEE (reference sequence). The CDR3 totals 15 residues.

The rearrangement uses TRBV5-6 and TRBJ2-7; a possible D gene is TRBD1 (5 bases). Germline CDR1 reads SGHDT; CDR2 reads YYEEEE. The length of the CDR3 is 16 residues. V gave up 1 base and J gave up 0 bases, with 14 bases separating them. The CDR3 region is CASSLQGLDSSYEQYF. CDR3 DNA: TGTGCCAGCAGCTTGCAGGGCTTGGATAGCTCCTACGAGCAGTACTTC.

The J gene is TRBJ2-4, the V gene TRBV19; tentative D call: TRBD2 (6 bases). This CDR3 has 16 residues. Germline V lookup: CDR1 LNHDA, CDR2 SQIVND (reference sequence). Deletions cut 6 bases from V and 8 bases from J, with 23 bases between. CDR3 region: CASRPPAWGLLDIQYF. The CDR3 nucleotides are TGTGCCAGTAGACCTCCGGCCTGGGGACTTTTGGACATTCAGTACTTC.